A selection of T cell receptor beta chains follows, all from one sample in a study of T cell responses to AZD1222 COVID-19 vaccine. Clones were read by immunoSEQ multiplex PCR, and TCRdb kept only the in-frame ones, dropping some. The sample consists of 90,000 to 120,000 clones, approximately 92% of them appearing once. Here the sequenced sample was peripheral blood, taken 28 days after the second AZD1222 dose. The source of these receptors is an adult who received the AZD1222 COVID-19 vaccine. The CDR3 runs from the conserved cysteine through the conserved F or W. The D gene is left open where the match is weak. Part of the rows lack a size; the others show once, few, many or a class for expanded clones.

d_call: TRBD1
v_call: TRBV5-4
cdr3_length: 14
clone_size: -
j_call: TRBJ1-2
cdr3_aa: CASSLSTGGYGYTF
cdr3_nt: TGTGCCAGCAGCTTATCTACAGGGGGCTATGGCTACACCTTC

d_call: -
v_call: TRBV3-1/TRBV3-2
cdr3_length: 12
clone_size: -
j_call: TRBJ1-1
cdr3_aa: CASSHHDTEAFF
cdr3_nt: TGTGCCAGCAGCCATCACGACACTGAAGCTTTCTTT

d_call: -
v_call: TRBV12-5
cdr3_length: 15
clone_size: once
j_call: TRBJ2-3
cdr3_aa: CASGRGAGPGDTQYF
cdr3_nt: TGTGCTAGTGGCCGGGGGGCAGGCCCCGGAGATACGCAGTATTTT

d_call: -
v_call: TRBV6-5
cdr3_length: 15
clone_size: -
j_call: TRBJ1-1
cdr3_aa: CASSYRSRGLTEAFF
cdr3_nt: TGTGCCAGCAGTTACCGGTCCAGGGGACTTACTGAAGCTTTCTTT

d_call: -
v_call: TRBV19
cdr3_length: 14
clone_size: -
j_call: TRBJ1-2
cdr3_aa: CASSIRTLNYGYTF
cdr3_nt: TGTGCCAGTAGTATCCGCACCCTTAACTATGGCTACACCTTC

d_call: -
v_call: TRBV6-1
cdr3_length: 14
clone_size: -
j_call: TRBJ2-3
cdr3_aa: CASSEVQGTDTQYF
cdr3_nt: TGTGCCAGCAGTGAAGTTCAGGGCACAGATACGCAGTATTTT

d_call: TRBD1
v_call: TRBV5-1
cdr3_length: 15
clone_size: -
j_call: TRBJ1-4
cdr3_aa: CASSLGDSSNEKLFF
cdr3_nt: TGCGCCAGCAGCTTGGGGGACAGTTCTAATGAAAAACTGTTTTTT

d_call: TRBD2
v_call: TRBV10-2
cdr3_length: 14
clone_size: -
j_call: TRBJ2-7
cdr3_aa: CASAGGRVSYEQYF
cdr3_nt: TGCGCCAGCGCGGGGGGGAGGGTCTCCTACGAGCAGTACTTC

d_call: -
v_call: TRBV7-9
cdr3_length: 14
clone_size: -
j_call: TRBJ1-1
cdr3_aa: CASSSGGGNTEAFF
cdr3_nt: TGTGCCAGCAGTTCGGGGGGAGGAAACACTGAAGCTTTCTTT

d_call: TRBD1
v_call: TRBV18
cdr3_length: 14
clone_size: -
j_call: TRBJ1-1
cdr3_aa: CASSYGQGNTEAFF
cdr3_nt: TGTGCCAGCTCGTACGGACAGGGGAACACTGAAGCTTTCTTT

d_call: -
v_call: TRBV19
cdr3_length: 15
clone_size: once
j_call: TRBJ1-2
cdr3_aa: CASSIAAGGGYGYTF
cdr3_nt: TGTGCCAGTAGTATAGCCGCCGGGGGCGGCTATGGCTACACCTTC